The source of this TCR beta chain is a study of control samples from healthy donors and cancer patients. The CDR3 is made up of 12 amino acids. V dropped 2 bases and J dropped 7 bases, with 8 bases sitting between them. Germline V gives CDR1 MNHEY, CDR2 SVGAGI. The method was immunoSEQ multiplex PCR; TCRdb's version includes in-frame clones alone and lacks a portion of them. The data contain almost 85,000 clones, 84% of them singletons. The TCR sequence derives from a man in his 60s with head and neck cancer. The V gene is TRBV6-5, the J gene TRBJ1-2; no clear D gene. The sequencing input was PBMCs. The chain's CDR3 is CASSYDSGGYTF. DNA of the CDR3: TGTGCCAGCAGTTACGATTCAGGTGGCTACACCTTC.